Listed below are T cell receptor beta chains from one sample, sequenced in a study of blood T cell repertoires in COVID-19. The assay was immunoSEQ multiplex PCR, and TCRdb's table has in-frame clones only and misses some. This repertoire shows approximately 200,000 clones, 80% found once; its top ten account for about 7.7%. Sequenced material: PBMCs or T cells enriched from blood (not recorded which). The receptor source for this set is a woman aged 40 to 50 with acute COVID-19. The conserved cysteine and the conserved F or W are not part of the CDR3 here. A row's size may be missing; if present it is once, few, many or a size class.

>TRBV9|TRBJ1-4|NA
ASSVRGHNEKLF
>TRBV11-1|TRBJ2-5|NA
ASSLSLGTEETQY
>TRBV5-6|TRBJ2-3|NA
ASSLNRYTQY
>TRBV10-3|TRBJ1-1|NA
AISEGGREDTEAF
>TRBV24-1|TRBJ1-5|NA
ATSDLLRRDQPQH
>TRBV3-1/TRBV3-2|TRBJ1-2|NA
ASSQEDRANYGYT
>TRBV10-1|TRBJ2-2|NA
ASSGEVPPRRELF
>TRBV12-3/TRBV12-4|TRBJ2-1|NA
ASNRGSYNEQF
>TRBV18|TRBJ1-5|NA
ASSLRTGNQPQH
>TRBV18|TRBJ2-5|few
ASSPLAGSTLGETQY
>TRBV11-2|TRBJ1-6|once
ASSLAKTGVHSPLH